The T cell receptor (beta chain) described here comes from a study of blood T cell repertoires in COVID-19. Study-wide background: Samples representing acute and convalescent COVID-19 were sourced from the United States, Italy and Spain. T cells, B-cell-depleted T cells, or PBMCs supplied cDNA or gDNA.

CDR1 SGDLS and CDR2 YYNGEE come from the germline V gene. The CDR3 sequence is 13 residues long. The V gene end was trimmed by 3 bases and the J gene end by 4 bases; junction bases not matched to a gene: 3. In the original processing: Estimation of nucleated cell counts relied on the amplification of reference gene primers. Some clones are missing from TCRdb's copy, which holds only in-frame ones; the method was immunoSEQ multiplex PCR. From that table come the V and J calls and clone size; the DNA was used to work out D and trimming. The sample gives fewer than 200,000 clones, 65% to 85% of which show up once; approximately 19% is in the top ten.

The chain carries TRBV9 and TRBJ1-1; 7 bases are a match to TRBD1. The receptor comes from an older woman who had recovered from COVID-19. The sequencing sample was made of peripheral blood. DNA for the CDR3: TGTGCCAGCAGCGCGGGACAGACCACTGAAGCTTTCTTT. The encoded protein is CASSAGQTTEAFF.